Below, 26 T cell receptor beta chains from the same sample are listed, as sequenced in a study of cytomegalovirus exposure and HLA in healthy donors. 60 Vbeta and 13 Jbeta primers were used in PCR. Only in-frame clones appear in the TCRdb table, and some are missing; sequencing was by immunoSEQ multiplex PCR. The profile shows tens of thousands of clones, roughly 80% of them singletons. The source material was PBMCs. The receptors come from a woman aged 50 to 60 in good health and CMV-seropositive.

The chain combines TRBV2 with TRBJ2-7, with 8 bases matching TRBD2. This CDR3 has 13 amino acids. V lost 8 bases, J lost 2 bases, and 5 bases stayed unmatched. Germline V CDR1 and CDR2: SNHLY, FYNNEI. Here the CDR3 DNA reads TGTGCCAGCCAGGCGGGAGGTACCTACGAGCAGTACTTC. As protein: CASQAGGTYEQYF.

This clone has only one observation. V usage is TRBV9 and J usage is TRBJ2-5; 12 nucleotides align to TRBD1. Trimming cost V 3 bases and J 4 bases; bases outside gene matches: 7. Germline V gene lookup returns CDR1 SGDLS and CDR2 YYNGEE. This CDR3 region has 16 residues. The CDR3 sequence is CASSDPGQGAGETQYF. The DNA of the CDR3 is TGTGCCAGCAGCGACCCGGGACAGGGGGCGGGAGAGACCCAGTACTTC. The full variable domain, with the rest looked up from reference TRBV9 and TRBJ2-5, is DSGVTQTPKHLITATGQRVTLRCSPRSGDLSVYWYQQSLDQGLQFLIQYYNGEERAKGNILERFSAQQFPDLHSELNLSSLELGDSALYFCASSDPGQGAGETQYFGPGTRLLVL.

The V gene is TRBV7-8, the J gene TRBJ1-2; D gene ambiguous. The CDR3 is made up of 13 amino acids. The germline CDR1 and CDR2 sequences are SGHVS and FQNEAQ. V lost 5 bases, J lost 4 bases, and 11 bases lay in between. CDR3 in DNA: TGTGCCAGCAGCCAGAGGGAACTCTATGGCTACACCTTC. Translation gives CASSQRELYGYTF.

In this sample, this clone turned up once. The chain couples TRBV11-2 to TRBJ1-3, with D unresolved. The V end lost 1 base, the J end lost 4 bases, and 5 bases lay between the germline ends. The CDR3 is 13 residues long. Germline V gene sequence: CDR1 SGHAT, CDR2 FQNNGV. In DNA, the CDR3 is TGTGCCAGCAGCTTAGCGGAGGGAAACACCATATATTTT. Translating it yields CASSLAEGNTIYF.

The DNA for the CDR3 is TGTGCCAGCAGCGTAGCCCCAGCGGTCGGCGGCAATGAGCAGTTCTTC. Translation gives CASSVAPAVGGNEQFF. The chain uses TRBV9 and TRBJ2-1; D is perhaps TRBD2 (5 bases). There are 16 residues in the CDR3. CDR1 SGDLS and CDR2 YYNGEE come from the germline V gene. The V gene lost 0 bases and the J gene lost 6 bases, with 16 bases spanning the gap.

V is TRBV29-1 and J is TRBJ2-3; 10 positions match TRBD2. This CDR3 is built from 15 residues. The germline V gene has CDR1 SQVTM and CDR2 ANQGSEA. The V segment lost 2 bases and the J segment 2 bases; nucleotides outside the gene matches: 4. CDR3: CSVENLAGDTDTQYF. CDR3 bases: TGCAGCGTTGAAAACCTAGCGGGAGACACAGATACGCAGTATTTT.

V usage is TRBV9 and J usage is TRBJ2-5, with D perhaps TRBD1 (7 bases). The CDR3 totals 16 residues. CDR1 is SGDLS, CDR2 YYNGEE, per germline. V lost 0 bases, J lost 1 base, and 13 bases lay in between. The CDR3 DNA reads TGTGCCAGCAGCGTAGAGGGGGGACAGACCCAAGAGACCCAGTACTTC. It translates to CASSVEGGQTQETQYF. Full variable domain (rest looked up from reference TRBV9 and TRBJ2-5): DSGVTQTPKHLITATGQRVTLRCSPRSGDLSVYWYQQSLDQGLQFLIQYYNGEERAKGNILERFSAQQFPDLHSELNLSSLELGDSALYFCASSVEGGQTQETQYFGPGTRLLVL.

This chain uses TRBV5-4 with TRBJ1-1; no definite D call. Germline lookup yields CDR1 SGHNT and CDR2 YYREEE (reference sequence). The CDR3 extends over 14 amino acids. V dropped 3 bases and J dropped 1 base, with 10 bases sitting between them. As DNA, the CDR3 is TGTGCCAGCAGCTCTTCGGGGAGGAACACTGAAGCTTTCTTT. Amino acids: CASSSSGRNTEAFF.

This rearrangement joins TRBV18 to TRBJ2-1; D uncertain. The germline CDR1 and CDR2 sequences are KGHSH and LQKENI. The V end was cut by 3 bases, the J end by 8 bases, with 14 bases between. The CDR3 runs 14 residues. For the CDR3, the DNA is TGTGCCAGCTCACCTCTCAGCCGGGTGGATGAGCAGTTCTTC. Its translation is CASSPLSRVDEQFF.

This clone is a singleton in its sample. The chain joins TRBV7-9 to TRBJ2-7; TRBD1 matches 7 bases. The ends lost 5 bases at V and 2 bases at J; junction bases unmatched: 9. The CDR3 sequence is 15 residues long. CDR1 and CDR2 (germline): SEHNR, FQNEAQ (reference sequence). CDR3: CASSLSGQATYEQYF. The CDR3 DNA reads TGTGCCAGCAGCCTCAGCGGACAGGCAACCTACGAGCAGTACTTC.

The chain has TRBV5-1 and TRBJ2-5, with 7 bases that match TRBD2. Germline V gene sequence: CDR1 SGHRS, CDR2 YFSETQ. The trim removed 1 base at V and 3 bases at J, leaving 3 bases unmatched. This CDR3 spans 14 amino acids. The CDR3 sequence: CASSLNGGEETQYF. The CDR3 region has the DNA TGCGCCAGCAGCTTGAATGGGGGGGAAGAGACCCAGTACTTC.

Here the CDR3 reads CASRWGDGRPEQFF. Here the CDR3 DNA reads TGTGCCAGCAGATGGGGGGACGGGCGGCCTGAGCAGTTCTTC. The J gene is TRBJ2-1, the V gene TRBV25-1; TRBD2 is a possible D gene (6 bases). The V end was cut by 6 bases, the J end by 9 bases, with 18 bases between. The CDR3 consists of 14 residues. In germline, CDR1 is MGHDK, CDR2 SYGVNS.

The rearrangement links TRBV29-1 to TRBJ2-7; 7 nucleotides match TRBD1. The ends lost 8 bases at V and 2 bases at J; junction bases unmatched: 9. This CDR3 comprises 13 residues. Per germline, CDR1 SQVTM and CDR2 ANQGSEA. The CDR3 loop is CSIKQGFPYEQYF. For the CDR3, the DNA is TGCAGCATAAAACAGGGGTTTCCCTACGAGCAGTACTTC.

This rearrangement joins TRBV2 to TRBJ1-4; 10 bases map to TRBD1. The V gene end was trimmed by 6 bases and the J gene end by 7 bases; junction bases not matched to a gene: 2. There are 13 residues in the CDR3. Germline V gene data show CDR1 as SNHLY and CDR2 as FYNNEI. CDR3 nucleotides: TGTGCCAGCAGCGGGACAGGGGTTGAAAAACTGTTTTTT. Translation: CASSGTGVEKLFF.

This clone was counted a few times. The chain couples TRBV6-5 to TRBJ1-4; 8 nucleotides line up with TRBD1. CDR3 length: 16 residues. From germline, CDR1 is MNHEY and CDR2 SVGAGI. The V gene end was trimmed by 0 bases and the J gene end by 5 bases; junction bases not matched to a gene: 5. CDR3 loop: CASSYSLYRGNEKLFF. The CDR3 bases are TGTGCCAGCAGTTACTCGTTATACAGGGGGAATGAAAAACTGTTTTTT.

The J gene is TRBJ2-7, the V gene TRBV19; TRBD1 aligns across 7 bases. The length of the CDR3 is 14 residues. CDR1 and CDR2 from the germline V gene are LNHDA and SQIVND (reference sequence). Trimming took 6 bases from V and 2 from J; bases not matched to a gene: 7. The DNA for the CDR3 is TGTGCCAGTAGCATTAGGGGGCCGACCTACGAGCAGTACTTC. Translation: CASSIRGPTYEQYF.

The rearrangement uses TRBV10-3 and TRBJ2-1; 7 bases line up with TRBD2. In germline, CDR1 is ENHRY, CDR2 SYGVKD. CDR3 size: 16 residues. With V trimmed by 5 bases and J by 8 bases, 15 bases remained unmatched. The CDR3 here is CAISPDPSGKGYEQFF. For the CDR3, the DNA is TGTGCCATCAGTCCGGACCCCAGCGGGAAGGGCTATGAGCAGTTCTTC.

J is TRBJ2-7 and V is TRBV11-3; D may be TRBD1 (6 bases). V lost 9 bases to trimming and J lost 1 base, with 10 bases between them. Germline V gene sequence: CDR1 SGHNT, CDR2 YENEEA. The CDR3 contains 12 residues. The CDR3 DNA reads TGTGCCAGTGGAAGGGGGTCCTACGAGCAGTACTTC. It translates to CASGRGSYEQYF.

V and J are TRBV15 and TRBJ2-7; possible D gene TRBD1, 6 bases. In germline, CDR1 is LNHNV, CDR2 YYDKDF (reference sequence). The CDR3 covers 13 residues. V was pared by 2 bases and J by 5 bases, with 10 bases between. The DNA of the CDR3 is TGTGCCACCAGCAGACCAGGGGAAAACGAGCAGTACTTC. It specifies CATSRPGENEQYF.

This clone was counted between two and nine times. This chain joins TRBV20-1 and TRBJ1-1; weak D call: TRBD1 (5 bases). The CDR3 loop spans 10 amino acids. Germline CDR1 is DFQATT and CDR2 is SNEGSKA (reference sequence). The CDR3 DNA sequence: TGCACCTCCAGGGCCACTGAAGCTTTCTTT. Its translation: CTSRATEAFF.

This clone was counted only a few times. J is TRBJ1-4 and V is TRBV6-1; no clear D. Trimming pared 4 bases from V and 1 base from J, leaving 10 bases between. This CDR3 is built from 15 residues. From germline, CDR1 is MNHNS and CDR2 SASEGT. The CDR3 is CASSGGLGTNEKLFF. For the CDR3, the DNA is TGTGCCAGCAGTGGAGGGTTAGGAACTAATGAAAAACTGTTTTTT.

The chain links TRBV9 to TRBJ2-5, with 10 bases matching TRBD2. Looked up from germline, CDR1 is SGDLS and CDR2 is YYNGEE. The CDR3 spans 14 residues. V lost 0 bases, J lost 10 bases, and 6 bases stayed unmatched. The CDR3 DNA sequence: TGTGCCAGCAGCGTAGAGGATAGCGGGAGGATCCAGTACTTC. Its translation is CASSVEDSGRIQYF.

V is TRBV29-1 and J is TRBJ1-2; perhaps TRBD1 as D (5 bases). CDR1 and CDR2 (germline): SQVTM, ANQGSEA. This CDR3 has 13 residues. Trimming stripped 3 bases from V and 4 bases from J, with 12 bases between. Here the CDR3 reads CSVDLQGGYGYTF. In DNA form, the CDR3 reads TGCAGCGTTGATCTGCAGGGCGGCTATGGCTACACCTTC. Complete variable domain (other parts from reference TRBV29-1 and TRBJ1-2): SAVISQKPSRDICQRGTSLTIQCQVDSQVTMMFWYRQQPGQSLTLIATANQGSEATYESGFVIDKFPISRPNLTFSTLTVSNMSPEDSSIYLCSVDLQGGYGYTFGSGTRLTVV.

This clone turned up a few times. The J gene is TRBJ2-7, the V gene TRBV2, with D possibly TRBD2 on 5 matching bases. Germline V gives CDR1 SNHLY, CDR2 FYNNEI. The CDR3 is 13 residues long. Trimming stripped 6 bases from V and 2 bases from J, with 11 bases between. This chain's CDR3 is CASSGDYAYEQYF. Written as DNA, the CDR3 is TGTGCCAGCAGCGGGGATTATGCCTACGAGCAGTACTTC.

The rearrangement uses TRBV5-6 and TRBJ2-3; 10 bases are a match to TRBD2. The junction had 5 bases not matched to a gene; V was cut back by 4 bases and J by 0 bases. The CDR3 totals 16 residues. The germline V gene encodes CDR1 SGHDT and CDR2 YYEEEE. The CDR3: CASSPQTSGSTDTQYF. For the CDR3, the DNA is TGTGCCAGCAGCCCCCAGACTAGCGGGAGCACAGATACGCAGTATTTT.

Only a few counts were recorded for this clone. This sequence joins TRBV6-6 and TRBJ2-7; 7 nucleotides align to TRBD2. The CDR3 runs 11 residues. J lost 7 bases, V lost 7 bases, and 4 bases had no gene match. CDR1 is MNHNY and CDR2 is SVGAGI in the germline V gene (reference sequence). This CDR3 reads CASTLGGEQYF. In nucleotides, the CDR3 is TGTGCCAGCACCTTGGGGGGGGAGCAGTACTTC.